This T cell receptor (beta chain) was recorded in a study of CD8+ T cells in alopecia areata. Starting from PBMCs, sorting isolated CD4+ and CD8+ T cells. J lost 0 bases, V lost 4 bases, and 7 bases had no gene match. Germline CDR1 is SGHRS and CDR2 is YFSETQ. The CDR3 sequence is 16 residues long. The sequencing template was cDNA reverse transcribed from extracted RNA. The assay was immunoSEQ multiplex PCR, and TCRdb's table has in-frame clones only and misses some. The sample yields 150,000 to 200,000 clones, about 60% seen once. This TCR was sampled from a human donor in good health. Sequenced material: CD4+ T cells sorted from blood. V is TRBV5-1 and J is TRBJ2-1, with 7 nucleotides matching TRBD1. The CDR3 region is CASSPGQPSSYNEQFF. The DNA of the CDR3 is TGCGCCAGCAGCCCGGGACAGCCGAGCTCCTACAATGAGCAGTTCTTC. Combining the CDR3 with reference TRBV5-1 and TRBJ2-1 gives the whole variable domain KAGVTQTPRYLIKTRGQQVTLSCSPISGHRSVSWYQQTPGQGLQFLFEYFSETQRNKGNFPGRFSGRQFSNSRSEMNVSTLELGDSALYLCASSPGQPSSYNEQFFGPGTRLTVL.